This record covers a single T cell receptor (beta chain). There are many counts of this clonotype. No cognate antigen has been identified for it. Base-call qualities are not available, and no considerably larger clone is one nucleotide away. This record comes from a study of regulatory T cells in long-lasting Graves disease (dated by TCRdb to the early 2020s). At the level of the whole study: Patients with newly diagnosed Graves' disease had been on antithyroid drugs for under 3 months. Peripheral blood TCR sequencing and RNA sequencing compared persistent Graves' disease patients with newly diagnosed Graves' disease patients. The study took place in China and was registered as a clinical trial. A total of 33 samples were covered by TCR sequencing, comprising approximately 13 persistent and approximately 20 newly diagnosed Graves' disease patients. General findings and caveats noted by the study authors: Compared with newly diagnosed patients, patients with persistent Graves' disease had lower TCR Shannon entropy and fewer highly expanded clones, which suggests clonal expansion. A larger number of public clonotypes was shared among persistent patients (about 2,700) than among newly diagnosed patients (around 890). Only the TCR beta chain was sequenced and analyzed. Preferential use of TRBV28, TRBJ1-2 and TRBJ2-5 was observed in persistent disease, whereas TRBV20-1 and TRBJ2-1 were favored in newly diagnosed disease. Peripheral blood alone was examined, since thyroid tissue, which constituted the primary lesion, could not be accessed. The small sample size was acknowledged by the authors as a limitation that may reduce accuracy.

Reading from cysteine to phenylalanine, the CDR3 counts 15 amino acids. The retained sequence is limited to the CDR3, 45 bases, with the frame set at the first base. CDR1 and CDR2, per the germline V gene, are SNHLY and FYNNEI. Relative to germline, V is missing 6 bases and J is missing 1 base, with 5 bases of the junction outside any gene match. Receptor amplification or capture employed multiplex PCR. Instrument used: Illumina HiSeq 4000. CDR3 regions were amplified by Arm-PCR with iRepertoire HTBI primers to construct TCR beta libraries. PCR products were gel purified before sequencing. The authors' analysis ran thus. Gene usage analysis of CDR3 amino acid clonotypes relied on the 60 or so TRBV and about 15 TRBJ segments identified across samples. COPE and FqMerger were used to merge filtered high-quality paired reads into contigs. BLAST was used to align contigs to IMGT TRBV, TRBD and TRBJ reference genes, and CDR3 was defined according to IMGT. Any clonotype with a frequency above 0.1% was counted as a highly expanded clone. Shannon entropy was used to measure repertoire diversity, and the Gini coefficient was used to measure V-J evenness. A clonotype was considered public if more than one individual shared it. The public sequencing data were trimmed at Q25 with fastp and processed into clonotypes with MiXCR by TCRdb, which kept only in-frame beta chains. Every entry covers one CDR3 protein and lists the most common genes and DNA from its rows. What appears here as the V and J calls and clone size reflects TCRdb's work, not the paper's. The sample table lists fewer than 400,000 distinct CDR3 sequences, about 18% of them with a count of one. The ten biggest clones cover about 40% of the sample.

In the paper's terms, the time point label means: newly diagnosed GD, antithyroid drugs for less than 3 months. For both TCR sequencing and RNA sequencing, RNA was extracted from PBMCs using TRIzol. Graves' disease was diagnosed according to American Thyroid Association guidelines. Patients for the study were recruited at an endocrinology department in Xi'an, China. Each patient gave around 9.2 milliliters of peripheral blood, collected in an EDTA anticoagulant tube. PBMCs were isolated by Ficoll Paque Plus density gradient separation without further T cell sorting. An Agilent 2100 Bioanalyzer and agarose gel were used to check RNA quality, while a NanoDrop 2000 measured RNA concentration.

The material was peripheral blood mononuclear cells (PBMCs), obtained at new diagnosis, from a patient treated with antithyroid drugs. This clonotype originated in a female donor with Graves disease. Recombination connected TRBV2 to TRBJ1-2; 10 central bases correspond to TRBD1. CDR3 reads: CASSWTGGGNYGYTF. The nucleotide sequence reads TGTGCCAGCAGCTGGACAGGGGGAGGTAACTATGGCTACACCTTC.